This T cell receptor (beta chain) was captured in a study of early T cells in non-severe SARS-CoV-2 infection. In the case of this clonotype: Its antigen remains unknown.

General study findings and limits: The matching step, a VDJdb search, favored anti-spike CD8 responses and missed private and CD4 specificities.

Molecules of cDNA were individually given unique molecular identifiers that were attached to them. TCRdb re-called the 5' RACE reads with MiXCR, one entry per CDR3 protein. In the table there are tens of thousands of distinct CDR3 sequences, about 7% of which are singletons. CDR3 length: 13 residues. V was pared by 8 bases and J by 4 bases, with 8 bases of the junction left unmatched. The germline V gene has CDR1 WSHSY and CDR2 SAAADI. The chain recombines TRBV10-2 with TRBJ2-7; the match to TRBD2 covers 7 bases. Sequencing input: whole blood. The source is an adult who was a healthcare worker with PCR-confirmed SARS-CoV-2 infection or an uninfected control (not recorded which). The CDR3 reads CASFGGRGYEQYF. In nucleotides, the CDR3 is TGCGCCAGCTTTGGAGGGAGGGGATACGAGCAGTACTTC.